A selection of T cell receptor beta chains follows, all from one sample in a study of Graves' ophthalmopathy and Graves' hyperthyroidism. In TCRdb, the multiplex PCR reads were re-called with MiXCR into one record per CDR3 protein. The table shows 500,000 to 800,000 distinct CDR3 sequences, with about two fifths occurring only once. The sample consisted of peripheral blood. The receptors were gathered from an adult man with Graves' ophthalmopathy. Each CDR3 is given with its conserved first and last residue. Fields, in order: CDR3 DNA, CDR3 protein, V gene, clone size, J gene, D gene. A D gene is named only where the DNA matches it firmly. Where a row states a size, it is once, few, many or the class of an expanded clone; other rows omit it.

TGTGCCAGCAGCTTCGGGTTAGCGGGCCGGGGGGAGACCCAGTACTTC	CASSFGLAGRGETQYF	TRBV7-9	many	TRBJ2-5	TRBD2
TGCAGTGCTCGAACGGTCGCAGGGGATCAGCCCCAGCATTTT	CSARTVAGDQPQHF	TRBV20-1	many	TRBJ1-5	NA
TGTGCTAGAGGGCAGGGCGGTAATTCACCCCTCCACTTT	CARGQGGNSPLHF	TRBV2	few	TRBJ1-6	NA
TGTGCCAGCAGCGGACAGGGGGCTCATCAGCCCCAGCATTTT	CASSGQGAHQPQHF	TRBV2	NA	TRBJ1-5	TRBD1
TGCAGCGCCGGGACCTGGGCTGAAGCTTTCTTT	CSAGTWAEAFF	TRBV29-1	NA	TRBJ1-1	NA
TGCAGTGCTATCCGACAGGCGGACTATGGCTACACCTTC	CSAIRQADYGYTF	TRBV20-1	NA	TRBJ1-2	NA
TGCGCCAGCAGCTTCCGGACGACTGGGGCCAACGTCCTGACTTTC	CASSFRTTGANVLTF	TRBV5-1	many	TRBJ2-6	NA
TGTGCCACCAGCAGAGATCGGGGCGCTCCACCCCTCCACTTT	CATSRDRGAPPLHF	TRBV15	NA	TRBJ1-6	NA
TGTGCCAGCAGCCAGAAGGGACTGAACACCGGGGAGCTGTTTTTT	CASSQKGLNTGELFF	TRBV12-3/TRBV12-4	NA	TRBJ2-2	NA
TGCAGTGCTAGAGCAGCGGACGTTGGGGTCACTGAAGCTTTCTTT	CSARAADVGVTEAFF	TRBV20-1	NA	TRBJ1-1	NA
TGTGCCAGCAGCCAAGGAAGCAATCAGCCCCAGCATTTT	CASSQGSNQPQHF	TRBV7-9	many	TRBJ1-5	NA
TGTGCCAGCAGCGTAGCTGGGGACAGGGTTGTATACGAGCAGTACTTC	CASSVAGDRVVYEQYF	TRBV9	NA	TRBJ2-7	TRBD1
TGTGCCAGCAGCTTAGGGTCCGGGACTCACTATGGCTACACCTTC	CASSLGSGTHYGYTF	TRBV5-8	NA	TRBJ1-2	NA
TGTGCCAGCAGCCAAGCACAGAGTCCCCTCCACTTT	CASSQAQSPLHF	TRBV3-1	few	TRBJ1-6	NA
TGTGCCAGCAGTCATCACGACAGGGGGAACACTGAAGCTTTCTTT	CASSHHDRGNTEAFF	TRBV12-3/TRBV12-4	many	TRBJ1-1	TRBD1
TGCAGTGCTAAGACAGGGCAAGACACTGAAGCTTTCTTT	CSAKTGQDTEAFF	TRBV20-1	many	TRBJ1-1	TRBD1
TGTGCCAGCAGTGGACTAGCGGGCCACGAGCAGTACTTC	CASSGLAGHEQYF	TRBV12-3/TRBV12-4	many	TRBJ2-7	TRBD2
TGTGCCAGTAGTTGGTCGGAACTAGCGGGAGCATTTACCCCACCGGAGGAGCTGTTTTTT	CASSWSELAGAFTPPEELFF	TRBV19	few	TRBJ2-2	TRBD2
TGCGCCAGCAGCCCCTCAGGCACTGGGGCCAACGTCCTGACTTTC	CASSPSGTGANVLTF	TRBV5-1	many	TRBJ2-6	NA
TGTGCCACCAGCGGGACTCTGGGCGAGCAGTACTTC	CATSGTLGEQYF	TRBV10-3	NA	TRBJ2-7	TRBD2
TGTGCCAGCAGCCGGGTAGCGGGGGAAGAGACCCAGTACTTC	CASSRVAGEETQYF	TRBV7-6	many	TRBJ2-5	TRBD2
TGCAGCGTTGAAAAAGGCTACTCTGGAAACACCATATATTTT	CSVEKGYSGNTIYF	TRBV29-1	many	TRBJ1-3	NA
TGCAGTGCTAGAGATTCGATTGGGGGCTGGGGGCTCCAGCATTTT	CSARDSIGGWGLQHF	TRBV20-1	few	TRBJ1-5	NA
TGCGCCAGCAGTCACGAAACTCACAGGGCTGGGGCCAACGTCCTGACTTTC	CASSHETHRAGANVLTF	TRBV4-1	NA	TRBJ2-6	NA
TGTGCCAGCAGTGAATCCCACAGGGCGCGGTCACCCCAGCCCCAGCATTTT	CASSESHRARSPQPQHF	TRBV25-1	NA	TRBJ1-5	NA
TGTACCAGCAGCTTGGGGCGGACAGGACAAGAGACCCAGTACTTC	CTSSLGRTGQETQYF	TRBV5-6	NA	TRBJ2-5	TRBD1
TGTGCCAGCGTTGAAGGGGTGGGCAATCAGCCCCAGCATTTT	CASVEGVGNQPQHF	TRBV2	NA	TRBJ1-5	NA
TGTGCCAGCAGCCCCCCGGGTAGCGGGAGCGCCTACGAGCAGTACTTC	CASSPPGSGSAYEQYF	TRBV11-3	NA	TRBJ2-7	TRBD2
TGTGCCAGCAGCTTAAAACTAGCGGGGGGGCTATCCACCGGGGAGCTGTTTTTT	CASSLKLAGGLSTGELFF	TRBV7-9	few	TRBJ2-2	TRBD2
TGTGCCAGCAGTAACAGACAAGCTTTCTTT	CASSNRQAFF	TRBV6-5	few	TRBJ1-1	NA
TGTGCCAGCAGTGAACGACAGGGGAGGGGGTATGGCTACACCTTC	CASSERQGRGYGYTF	TRBV6-1	few	TRBJ1-2	TRBD1